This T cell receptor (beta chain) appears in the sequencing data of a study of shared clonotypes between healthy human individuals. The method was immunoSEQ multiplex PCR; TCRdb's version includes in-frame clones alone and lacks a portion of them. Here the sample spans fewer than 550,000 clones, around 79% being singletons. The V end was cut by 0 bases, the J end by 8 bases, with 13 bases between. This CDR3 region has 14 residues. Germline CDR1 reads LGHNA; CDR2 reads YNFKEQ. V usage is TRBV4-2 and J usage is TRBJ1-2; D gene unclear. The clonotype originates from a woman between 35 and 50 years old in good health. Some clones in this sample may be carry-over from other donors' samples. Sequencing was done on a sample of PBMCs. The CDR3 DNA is TGTGCCAGCAGCCAAGACCCCCCGGGGAGCGGCTACACCTTC. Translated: CASSQDPPGSGYTF.